The next 9 T cell receptor beta chains were all read from a single sample in a study of shared clonotypes between healthy human individuals. This table comes from immunoSEQ multiplex PCR, and its TCRdb copy is limited to in-frame clones, with some not included. The profile shows some 690,000 clones, 90% of them singletons. The sequencing input was memory CD8+ T cells from PBMCs. Subset noted: CD45RO+ cells pooled with CCR7-negative TemRA cells. These receptors came from a man younger than 35 in good health. Some clones in this sample may be carry-over from other donors' samples.

The rearrangement uses TRBV28 and TRBJ2-1, with 8 bases identical to TRBD1. From germline, CDR1 is MDHEN and CDR2 SYDVKM. Trimming cost V 3 bases and J 8 bases; bases outside gene matches: 9. CDR3 length: 15 amino acids. The DNA of the CDR3 is TGTGCCAGCAGTTTCTCCGGGACAGGTCTTTATGAGCAGTTCTTC. Translating gives CASSFSGTGLYEQFF.

To note about this clone: Given a much more abundant clone one base away, this may be a read error. This is likely a read error, given that the CDR3 carries no conserved phenylalanine or tryptophan at its end. The gene calls are TRBV4-3 and TRBJ1-3; D ambiguous. The V gene lost 4 bases and the J gene lost 3 bases, with 10 bases spanning the gap. Germline V lookup: CDR1 LGHNA, CDR2 YSLEER. The CDR3 extends over 14 amino acids. The CDR3 protein is CASSPRDFGNTIYS. The CDR3 nucleotides read TGCGCCAGCAGCCCCCGTGATTTTGGAAACACCATATATTCT.

The chain recombines TRBV27 with TRBJ1-1; 8 nucleotides line up with TRBD1. Germline CDR1 reads MNHEY; CDR2 reads SMNVEV (reference sequence). This CDR3 has 17 residues. The J segment lost 0 bases and the V segment lost 7 bases, leaving 13 bases of the junction unmatched. The CDR3 DNA reads TGTGCCAGCATCTTGGGTCCGCCAGGGGGCCTGAACACTGAAGCTTTCTTT. Translating gives CASILGPPGGLNTEAFF.

This clone was detected once. The V and J genes are TRBV10-3 and TRBJ2-1; the D call may be TRBD1 or TRBD2 (5 bases each). The V gene's germline CDR1 is ENHRY and CDR2 SYGVKD. The V end lost 2 bases, the J end lost 0 bases, and 11 bases lay between the germline ends. This CDR3 comprises 16 residues. Here the CDR3 DNA reads TGTGCCATCAGTGAGCCGGGACCCTTCTCCTACAATGAGCAGTTCTTC. It translates to CAISEPGPFSYNEQFF.

The chain is built from TRBV19 and TRBJ2-1; 11 nucleotides match TRBD2. This CDR3 spans 17 amino acids. V lost 1 base and J lost 2; bases outside the gene matches: 4. Germline assignment: CDR1 LNHDA and CDR2 SQIVND (reference sequence). The CDR3 nucleotides are TGTGCCAGTAGTATAGGGACTAGCGGGTACGCCTACAATGAGCAGTTCTTC. Encoded protein: CASSIGTSGYAYNEQFF.

The chain is built from TRBV14 and TRBJ2-3; D unclear. The germline V gene encodes CDR1 SGHDN and CDR2 FVKESK. CDR3 length equals 12 residues. V was shortened by 4 bases and J by 6 bases, with 8 bases between the two germline ends. CDR3 sequence (DNA): TGTGCCAGCAGCCGGGGTCATGATACGCAGTATTTT. It codes for CASSRGHDTQYF. Supplemented by reference TRBV14 and TRBJ2-3, the full variable domain reads EAGVTQFPSHSVIEKGQTVTLRCDPISGHDNLYWYRRVMGKEIKFLLHFVKESKQDESGMPNNRFLAERTGGTYSTLKVQPAELEDSGVYFCASSRGHDTQYFGPGTRLTVL.

This chain joins TRBV2 and TRBJ2-7; D uncertain. Germline V gives CDR1 SNHLY, CDR2 FYNNEI. The CDR3 totals 11 residues. Deletions cut 6 bases from V and 0 bases from J, with 3 bases between. The CDR3 DNA sequence: TGTGCCAGCAGGGACTCCTACGAGCAGTACTTC. It is translated as CASRDSYEQYF.

The V call is TRBV25-1, the J call TRBJ1-6, with D hard to call. Germline V gives CDR1 MGHDK, CDR2 SYGVNS. The CDR3 contains 13 residues. The V and J ends lost 2 bases and 3 bases respectively, with 2 bases between them. The CDR3 reads CASSEVYNSPLHF. CDR3 sequence (DNA): TGTGCCAGCAGTGAAGTCTATAATTCACCCCTCCACTTT.

The chain is built from TRBV7-9 and TRBJ2-5; unclear D gene. This CDR3 is 15 amino acids long. The germline V gene has CDR1 SEHNR and CDR2 FQNEAQ (reference sequence). Trimming stripped 8 bases from V and 5 bases from J, with 21 bases between. The CDR3 nucleotides read TGTGCCAGCGGATCGGCTTTACTGTCTCCGGAGACCCAGTACTTC. It is translated as CASGSALLSPETQYF.